The source of this T cell receptor (beta chain) is a study of OX40 agonist ivuxolimab in advanced cancers. Assay: immunoSEQ multiplex PCR; the TCRdb copy retains only in-frame clones and omits some. The data hold 15,000 to 20,000 clones, with approximately 80% observed a single time. The ends lost 7 bases at V and 5 bases at J; junction bases unmatched: 5. Germline CDR1 reads MNHNS; CDR2 reads SASEGT. This CDR3 is 13 amino acids long. A few counts support this clone. Material: CD4+ or CD8+ T cells sorted from blood, obtained in a trial of the OX40 agonist ivuxolimab. The rearrangement joins TRBV6-1 to TRBJ2-5; TRBD2 aligns across 9 bases. The source of this sequence is an adult with an advanced solid tumor such as melanoma, head and neck, liver or kidney cancer. The CDR3 sequence is CASTGTSLETQYF. In nucleotides, the CDR3 is TGTGCCAGCACCGGGACTAGCCTGGAGACCCAGTACTTC.